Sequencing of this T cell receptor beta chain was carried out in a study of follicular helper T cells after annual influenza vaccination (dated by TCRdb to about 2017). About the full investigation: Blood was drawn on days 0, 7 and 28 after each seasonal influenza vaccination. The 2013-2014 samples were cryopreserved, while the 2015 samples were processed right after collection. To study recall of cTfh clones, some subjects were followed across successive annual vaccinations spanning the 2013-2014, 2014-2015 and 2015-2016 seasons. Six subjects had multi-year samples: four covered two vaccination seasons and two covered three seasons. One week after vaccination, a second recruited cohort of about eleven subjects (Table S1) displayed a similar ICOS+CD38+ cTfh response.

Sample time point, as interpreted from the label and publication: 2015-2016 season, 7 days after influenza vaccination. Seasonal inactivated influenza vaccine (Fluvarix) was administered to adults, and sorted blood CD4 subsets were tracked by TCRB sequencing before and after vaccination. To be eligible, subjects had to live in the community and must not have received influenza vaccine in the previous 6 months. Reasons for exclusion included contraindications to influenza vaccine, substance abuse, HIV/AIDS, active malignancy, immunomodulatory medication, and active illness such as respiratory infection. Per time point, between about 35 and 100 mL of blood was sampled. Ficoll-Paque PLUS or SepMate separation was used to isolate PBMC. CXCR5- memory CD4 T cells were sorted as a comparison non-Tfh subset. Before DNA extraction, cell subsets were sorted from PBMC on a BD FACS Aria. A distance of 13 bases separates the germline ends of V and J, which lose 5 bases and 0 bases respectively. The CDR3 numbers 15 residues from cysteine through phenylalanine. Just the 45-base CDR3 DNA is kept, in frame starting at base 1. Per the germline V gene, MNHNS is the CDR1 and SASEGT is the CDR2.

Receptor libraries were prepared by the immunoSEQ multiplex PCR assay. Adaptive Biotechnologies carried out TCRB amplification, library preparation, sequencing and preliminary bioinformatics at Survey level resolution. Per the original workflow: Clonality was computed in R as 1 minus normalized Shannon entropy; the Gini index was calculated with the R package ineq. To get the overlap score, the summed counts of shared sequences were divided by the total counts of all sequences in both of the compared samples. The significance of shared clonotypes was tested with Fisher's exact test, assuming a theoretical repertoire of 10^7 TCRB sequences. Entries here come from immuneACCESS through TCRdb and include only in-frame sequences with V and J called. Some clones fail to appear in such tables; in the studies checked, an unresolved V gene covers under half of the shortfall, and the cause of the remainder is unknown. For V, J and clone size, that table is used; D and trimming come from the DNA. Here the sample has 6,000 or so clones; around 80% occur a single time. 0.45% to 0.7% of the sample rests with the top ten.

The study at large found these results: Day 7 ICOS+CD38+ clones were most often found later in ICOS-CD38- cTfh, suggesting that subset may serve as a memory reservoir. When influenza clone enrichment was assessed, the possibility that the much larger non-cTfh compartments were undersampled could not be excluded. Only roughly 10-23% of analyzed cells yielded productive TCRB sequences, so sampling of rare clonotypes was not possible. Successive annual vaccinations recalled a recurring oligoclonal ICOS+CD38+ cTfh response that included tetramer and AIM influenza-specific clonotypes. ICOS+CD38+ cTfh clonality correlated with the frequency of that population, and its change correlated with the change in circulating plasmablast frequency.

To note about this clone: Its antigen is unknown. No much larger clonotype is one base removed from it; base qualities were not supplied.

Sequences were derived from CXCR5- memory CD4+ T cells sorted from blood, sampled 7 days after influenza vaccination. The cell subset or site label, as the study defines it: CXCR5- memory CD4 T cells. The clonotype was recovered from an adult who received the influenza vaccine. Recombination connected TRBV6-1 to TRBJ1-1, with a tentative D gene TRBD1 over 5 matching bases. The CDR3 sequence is CASSRQLSMNTEAFF. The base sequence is TGTGCCAGCAGTAGACAGTTGTCGATGAACACTGAAGCTTTCTTT.